This T cell receptor beta chain was sequenced in a study of T cell repertoires in cytomegalovirus infection (dated by TCRdb to the late 2010s). Regarding the study in general: Peptide stimulations targeted recently identified HLA-C-restricted CMV epitopes, whose presentation resists viral immunomodulation, together with well-studied HLA-B-restricted epitopes. Donor HLA type was relevant to the analysis, because carriage of CMV infection together with the matching HLA type was indicated by public TCR beta signatures.

The paper as a whole reports these results and caveats: In both this cohort and an independent roughly 350-donor cohort, the cumulative frequency of public TCR beta family members distinguished carriers of CMV infection plus the relevant HLA type. In the ex vivo response, HLA-C-restricted CMV-specific TCR beta clonotypes were dominant, and in two of eight donors the single most frequent clonotype came from this HLA-C-restricted group.

Sequencer: Illumina HiSeq 1500. TCRdb itself trimmed the public reads at Q25 with fastp, ran MiXCR and retained productive beta chains. Each entry merges the rows of one CDR3 protein and shows their most common DNA and genes. This sample has about 350,000 distinct CDR3 sequences in its table, and about 35% of those were observed once. Jointly, the top ten make up approximately 13% of the sample. The germline V gene encodes CDR1 SGHTA and CDR2 FQGNSA. V is cut back by 5 bases and J by 5 bases, with 7 bases in the junction unmatched. The CDR3 contains 15 residues, cysteine and phenylalanine counted. CDR3 DNA is the only sequence kept; it has 45 bases, read in frame from the first base. This clonotype was observed at least ten times. The antigen it binds to is not known. Qualities for individual bases were not recorded, and no much larger clone is one base off. The sample's treatment or condition label is to be understood as: in vitro stimulation with specific CMV peptide epitopes to enrich CMV-specific T cells.

The chain is assembled from TRBV7-2 and TRBJ2-5; 11 nucleotides in the junction match TRBD2. The input for sequencing was cultured PBMCs, taken from culture after CMV antigen stimulation. This TCR came from a human donor in good health (CMV status not recorded). Some clones in this sample may be carry-over from other donors' samples. The nucleotide sequence is given as TGTGCCAGCAGCGCACCTAGCGGGGGGCCGGAGACCCAGTACTTC. Translation gives CASSAPSGGPETQYF.